This T cell receptor (beta chain) was sequenced for a study of T cells in Graves' hyperthyroidism and ophthalmopathy. Notes on the study in general: Ophthalmopathy was separated from stable hyperthyroidism by a 13 V-J model.

Uncontrolled infection, other autoimmune disease, pregnancy and lactation each barred patients from inclusion. Amplified TCR beta CDR3 regions came from RNA transcripts. An initial round of RT-PCR targeting the TCR CDR3 relied on the HTBI primer set. TCRdb independently ran MiXCR on the multiplex PCR reads; one entry per CDR3 protein. The sample lists a few hundred thousand distinct CDR3 sequences, approximately 15% occurring once. In its sample, this clonotype was seen many times. The antigen remains undetermined. CDR1 DFQATT and CDR2 SNEGSKA come from the germline V gene (reference sequence). CDR3 length equals 15 residues. V was clipped by 2 bases and J by 4 bases; unmatched bases: 5.

Input material: blood. This chain uses TRBV20-1 with TRBJ2-1; TRBD1 matches at 10 bases. The receptor's source is a woman between 25 and 40 years old with Graves' hyperthyroidism that later progressed to Graves' ophthalmopathy. Here the CDR3 reads CSARLKGQGYNEQFF. The CDR3 DNA sequence: TGCAGTGCTAGATTAAAGGGACAGGGGTACAATGAGCAGTTCTTC.